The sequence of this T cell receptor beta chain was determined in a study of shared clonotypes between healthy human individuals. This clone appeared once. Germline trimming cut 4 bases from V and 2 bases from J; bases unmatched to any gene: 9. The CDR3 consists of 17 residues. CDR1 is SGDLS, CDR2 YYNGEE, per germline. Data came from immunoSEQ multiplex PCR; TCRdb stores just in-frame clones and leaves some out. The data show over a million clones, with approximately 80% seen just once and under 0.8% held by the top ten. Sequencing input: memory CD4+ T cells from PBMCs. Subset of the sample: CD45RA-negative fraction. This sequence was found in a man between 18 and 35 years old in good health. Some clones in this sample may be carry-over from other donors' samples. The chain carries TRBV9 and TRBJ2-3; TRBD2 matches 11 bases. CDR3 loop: CASSPRGLAGNTDTQYF. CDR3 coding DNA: TGTGCCAGCAGCCCTCGAGGACTAGCGGGTAACACAGATACGCAGTATTTT.